The T cell receptor (beta chain) described here comes from a study of technical replicates of blood from a handful of donors. Clones were sequenced by immunoSEQ multiplex PCR, and TCRdb holds only the in-frame ones, with some missing. In the table there are approximately 58,000 clones, 86% of which are singletons. The length of the CDR3 is 15 residues. CDR1 is LGHNA and CDR2 is YNFKEQ in the germline V gene. V was cut by 1 base and J by 5 bases, with 12 bases left in between. The rearrangement joins TRBV4-2 to TRBJ2-4, with D perhaps matching TRBD2 (5 bases). Sequenced material: PBMCs. The receptor comes from a human donor in good health. Some clones in this sample may be carry-over from other donors' samples. The CDR3 reads CASSQVPERQNIQYF. The CDR3 DNA reads as TGTGCCAGCAGCCAAGTCCCCGAGCGGCAAAACATTCAGTACTTC.